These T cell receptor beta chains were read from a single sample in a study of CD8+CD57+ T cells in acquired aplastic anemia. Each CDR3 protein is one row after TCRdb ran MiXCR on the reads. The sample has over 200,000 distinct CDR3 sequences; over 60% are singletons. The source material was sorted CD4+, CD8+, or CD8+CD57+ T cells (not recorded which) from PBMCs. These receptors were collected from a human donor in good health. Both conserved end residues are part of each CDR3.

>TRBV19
CASSRAGEASYEQYF
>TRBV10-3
CAISEARGYGYTF
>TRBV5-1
CASSLEPGGNYEQYF
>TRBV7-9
CASSLEGLGVQAFF
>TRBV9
CASSVARQAREQYF
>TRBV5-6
CASSLGGGGWDTQYF
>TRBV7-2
CASSWTGGAGTEAFF
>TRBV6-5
CAISESTRGETQYF
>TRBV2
CARRSTTDTQYF
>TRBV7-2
CASSSSADDTIYF
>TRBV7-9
CASSVGPRGAGDYEQYF
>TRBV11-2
CASSLGPDGNEKLFF
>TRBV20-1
CSAPSGRWVFKEQFF
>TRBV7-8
CASSSQGAISYEQYF
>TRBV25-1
CASSDPGQGAEAFF
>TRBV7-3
CASNLLAGGSNEQFF
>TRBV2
CASSEAIGPGHSNQPQHF
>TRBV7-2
CASSLGAGQAYNEQFF
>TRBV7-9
CASSLGPTVSNEQFF
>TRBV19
CASSEGGWGYTF
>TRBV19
CASSDGPAETRQFF
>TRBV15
CATSPDRLEGSEQFF
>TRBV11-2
CASSSAGGGDSAKNIQYF
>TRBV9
CASSVAGGLADTQYF
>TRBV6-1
CASSGRTGARETQYF
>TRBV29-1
CSAERQVLSYNEQFF
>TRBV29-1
CSVDGGKGQPQHF
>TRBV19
CATQLGQGAADTQYF
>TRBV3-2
CASSQERGGDTQYF
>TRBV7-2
CANSSPVSQTTQETQYF
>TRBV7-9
CASSLGLAGTYEQYF
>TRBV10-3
CATKVEGRNTEAFF
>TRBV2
CASNGPVNYGYTF
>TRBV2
CASSERGFDEQFF
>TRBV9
CASSGGPDWSYEQYF
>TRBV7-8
CASSGKGGPCEQYF
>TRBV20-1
CSARGIDRATYEQYF
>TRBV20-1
CSASVGRDSYNSPLHF
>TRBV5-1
CASSPRQGSNEKLFF
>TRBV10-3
CASSPGGEAFF
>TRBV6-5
CASSHRPHRGGEQFF
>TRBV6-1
CASSEVGRSGYTF
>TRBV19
CASSMGTYEQYF
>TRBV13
CASSARVVDNSPLHF
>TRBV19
CASTERGETYEQYF
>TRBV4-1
CASSWTSGLESGANVLTF
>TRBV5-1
CASSLGAGGYGYTF
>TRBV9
CASSVGAGETQYF